Below are 3 T cell receptor beta chains sequenced from a single sample in a study of blood T cell repertoires in COVID-19. Libraries were prepared by immunoSEQ multiplex PCR; TCRdb keeps only in-frame clonotypes and omits some of them. Seen here are over 130,000 clones, 60% to 85% observed once, and the top ten hold approximately 16%. Sequenced material: peripheral blood. Receptors originate from a man aged 50 or older with acute or convalescent COVID-19.

The gene calls are TRBV3-1 (or the pseudogene TRBV3-2) and TRBJ2-5; a weak D match, TRBD1 (5 bases). Germline CDR1 LGHDT, CDR2 YNNKEL (reference sequence). This CDR3 is built from 15 residues. Deletions cut 5 bases from V and 0 bases from J, with 13 bases between. CDR3 nucleotide sequence: TGTGCCAGCAGCTTTCGAGCAGGGTACCAAGAGACCCAGTACTTC. Residues: CASSFRAGYQETQYF.

This chain links TRBV12-3 or TRBV12-4 with TRBJ1-2; maybe TRBD1 (6 bases). V was shortened by 3 bases and J by 6 bases, with 11 bases between the two germline ends. The CDR3 is made up of 13 amino acids. The CDR3 sequence is CASSLDNRDGYTF. CDR3 nucleotide sequence: TGTGCCAGCAGTTTGGATAACAGGGATGGCTACACCTTC.

The rearrangement links TRBV9 to TRBJ1-4, with 10 bases lining up with TRBD1. The CDR3 loop spans 17 amino acids. With V trimmed by 3 bases and J by 8 bases, 13 bases remained unmatched. The germline V gene encodes CDR1 SGDLS and CDR2 YYNGEE. The chain's CDR3 is CASSAGQGMGLWEKLFF. The DNA of the CDR3 is TGTGCCAGCAGCGCGGGACAGGGGATGGGATTATGGGAAAAACTGTTTTTT.